The 20 T cell receptor beta chains below all came from one sample that was sequenced in a study of molecular identifiers for immune sequencing clone quantification. TCRdb re-derived calls from the PCR reads in MiXCR, one entry per CDR3 protein. This repertoire shows tens of thousands of distinct CDR3 sequences, roughly a fifth found once; its top ten account for about 1%. Material for sequencing was naive CD8+ T cells from blood, with Jurkat cell RNA spiked in. Specified subset: FACS-sorted CD8+CD4-CCR7+CD45RA+ naive T cells. The receptors shown here come from a human donor in good health. Some libraries in this study had Jurkat cell RNA spiked in.

The chain combines TRBV7-2 with TRBJ2-3; possible D gene TRBD1, 6 bases. V was clipped by 5 bases and J by 0 bases, with 15 bases between them. This CDR3 contains 16 residues. The germline V gene encodes CDR1 SGHTA and CDR2 FQGNSA. The CDR3 here is CASSRTGLSSTDTQYF. CDR3 bases: TGTGCCAGCAGCCGTACAGGGCTAAGTAGCACAGATACGCAGTATTTT.

Note on this clonotype: A much bigger clone sits one base away, suggesting this may be a read error. V and J are TRBV7-9 and TRBJ2-7; perhaps TRBD1 as D (7 bases). V lost 8 bases and J lost 1, with 15 bases in between. This CDR3 contains 14 residues. Germline CDR1 reads SEHNR; CDR2 reads FQNEAQ (reference sequence). This CDR3 is CASGSPGGSYEQYF. In DNA, the CDR3 is TGTGCCAGCGGCTCCCCAGGGGGGTCCTACGAGCAGTACTTC.

This clonotype was counted a single time. One junction end disagrees with the germline gene, perhaps due to a read error. The chain joins TRBV12-3 or TRBV12-4 to TRBJ1-4, with unresolved D. The CDR3 spans 12 residues. CDR3 DNA sequence: TGTGCCGGCAGTTTTGGAGTCGCCAAACTGTTTTTT. Translating it yields CAGSFGVAKLFF.

In its sample, this clonotype was seen once. The chain joins TRBV6-1 to TRBJ2-1; the match to TRBD2 covers 9 bases. This CDR3 contains 16 residues. CDR1 and CDR2 from the germline V gene are MNHNS and SASEGT. The junction had 13 bases not matched to a gene; V was cut back by 4 bases and J by 9 bases. The DNA of the CDR3 is TGTGCCAGCAGTGGAGTCGGCGGGAGGGCACCCGTTGAGCAGTTCTTC. This encodes CASSGVGGRAPVEQFF.

About this clonotype: A much larger clonotype is one base distant, so this may be a read error. The V call is TRBV15, the J call TRBJ2-2; D perhaps matches TRBD2 (6 bases). Trimming removed 6 bases at V and 6 bases at J, with 11 bases between. Germline V gene data show CDR1 as LNHNV and CDR2 as YYDKDF (reference sequence). The CDR3 is 13 residues long. The CDR3 nucleotides are TGTGCCACCAGGGCGGGGAGCGCCGGGGAGCTGTTTTTT. Its translation: CATRAGSAGELFF.

The chain uses TRBV18 and TRBJ2-1, with D perhaps TRBD2 (6 bases). CDR1 is KGHSH and CDR2 is LQKENI in the germline V gene. The ends were cut back, 2 bases at V and 3 bases at J, with 11 bases in the middle. The CDR3 runs 15 residues. The CDR3 is CASSPGRGFYNEQFF. The CDR3 bases are TGTGCCAGCTCACCAGGGCGGGGTTTCTACAATGAGCAGTTCTTC.

There are many counts of this clonotype. The chain employs TRBV4-2 and TRBJ2-7; D is ambiguous. Per germline, CDR1 LGHNA and CDR2 YNFKEQ. V was trimmed by 1 base and J by 2 bases, leaving 12 bases between them. This CDR3 has 15 amino acids. Here the CDR3 DNA reads TGTGCCAGCAGCCAAGCAGTATTGATTACCTACGAGCAGTACTTC. It specifies CASSQAVLITYEQYF.

This clonotype was observed a few times. The J gene is TRBJ2-1, the V gene TRBV24-1; perhaps TRBD1 as D (6 bases). V was pared by 0 bases and J by 2 bases, with 7 bases between. Germline-derived CDR1 and CDR2 are KGHDR and SFDVKD. This CDR3 comprises 15 residues. For the CDR3, the DNA is TGTGCCACCAGTGATTTGACAGGGCCCTACAATGAGCAGTTCTTC. Translating gives CATSDLTGPYNEQFF.

Ten or more counts support this clonotype. The chain uses TRBV29-1 and TRBJ2-3, with TRBD2 matching 8 bases. V was clipped by 0 bases and J by 5 bases; unmatched bases: 10. Germline V gene lookup returns CDR1 SQVTM and CDR2 ANQGSEA. The length of the CDR3 is 16 residues. The CDR3 nucleotides are TGCAGCGTTGAAGATCGAAAGCGGGAGCTGGTAGATACGCAGTATTTT. As protein: CSVEDRKRELVDTQYF.

This clonotype was seen repeatedly, ten times or more. The chain is built from TRBV7-8 and TRBJ1-5; D not certain. V was shortened by 5 bases and J by 3 bases, with 11 bases between the two germline ends. This CDR3 contains 14 residues. Per germline, CDR1 SGHVS and CDR2 FQNEAQ. CDR3: CASSPRHDNQPQHF. The CDR3 DNA reads TGTGCCAGCAGCCCCCGACACGACAATCAGCCCCAGCATTTT.

A note on this clonotype: Being one base from a much bigger clone, this may be a read error. The rearrangement joins TRBV13 to TRBJ1-1; D not certain. The germline V and J ends were trimmed by 5 bases and 7 bases, with 17 bases remaining between them. The CDR3 covers 14 residues. CDR1 and CDR2 (germline): PRHDT, FYEKMQ (reference sequence). CDR3 sequence: CASSPDGSPYEAFF. CDR3 DNA sequence: TGTGCCAGCAGCCCAGACGGGAGCCCGTATGAAGCTTTCTTT.

About this clonotype itself: A read error is possible here, since a much larger clone lies one base away. The gene calls are TRBV10-3 and TRBJ2-5; no definite D call. Germline CDR1 reads ENHRY; CDR2 reads SYGVKD. This CDR3 contains 13 residues. CDR3: CAISDRYQETLYF. Here the CDR3 DNA reads TGTGCCATCAGTGACAGGTACCAAGAGACCCTGTACTTC.

This clonotype showed up many times. The V and J genes are TRBV6-5 and TRBJ2-7; 7 nucleotides agree with TRBD1. Trimming took 6 bases from V and 7 from J; bases not matched to a gene: 15. In germline, CDR1 is MNHEY, CDR2 SVGAGI. There are 15 residues in the CDR3. CDR3 in DNA: TGTGCCAGCAGCAGACAGGGAGTATTGTCGGGGGAGCAGTACTTC. It translates to CASSRQGVLSGEQYF.

In its sample, this clonotype was seen many times. The chain combines TRBV4-3 with TRBJ2-7; a weak D match, TRBD2 (7 bases). Germline assignment: CDR1 LGHNA and CDR2 YSLEER. Trimming removed 0 bases from V and 5 bases from J, with 17 bases in between. This CDR3 region has 16 residues. The CDR3 region has the DNA TGCGCCAGCAGCCAAGATCTGGCGGGGGCAGGAAACGAGCAGTACTTC. It translates to CASSQDLAGAGNEQYF.

To note about this clonotype: Possible read error: a much larger clone is one base away. The gene calls are TRBV6-2 or TRBV6-3 and TRBJ2-7; D may correspond to TRBD1 or TRBD2 (5 bases each). This CDR3 is built from 15 residues. Trimming shortened V by 5 bases and J by 2 bases, and 16 bases separated the two germline ends. Looked up from germline, CDR1 is MNHEY and CDR2 is SVGEGT. CDR3 in amino acids: CASSTRDGVTYEQYF. CDR3 nucleotide sequence: TGTGCCAGCAGTACCCGGGACGGGGTTACCTACGAGCAGTACTTC.

This clonotype was found many times. This chain joins TRBV4-1 and TRBJ1-1; 7 bases line up with TRBD1. J lost 0 bases, V lost 1 base, and 5 bases had no gene match. Per germline, CDR1 MGHRA and CDR2 YSYEKL. This CDR3 comprises 16 residues. CDR3 protein: CASSQGPGQMNTEAFF. The CDR3 DNA sequence: TGCGCCAGCAGCCAAGGACCGGGACAGATGAACACTGAAGCTTTCTTT.

This clonotype has a count of ten or more. This chain connects TRBV2 to TRBJ2-3; TRBD1 matches 10 bases. CDR1 and CDR2 from the germline V gene are SNHLY and FYNNEI. V shed 3 bases, J shed 5 bases, and the junction held 2 bases outside the gene matches. This CDR3 spans 14 amino acids. DNA for the CDR3: TGTGCCAGCAGTGAGACAGGGGGCAGAGATACGCAGTATTTT. It yields the protein CASSETGGRDTQYF. The full variable domain, its missing parts supplied by reference TRBV2 and TRBJ2-3, is EPEVTQTPSHQVTQMGQEVILRCVPISNHLYFYWYRQILGQKVEFLVSFYNNEISEKSEIFDDQFSVERPDGSNFTLKIRSTKLEDSAMYFCASSETGGRDTQYFGPGTRLTVL.

A remark on this clonotype: A much larger clone differs by one base, so this may be a read error. This sequence joins TRBV7-2 and TRBJ2-3; 10 positions agree with TRBD2. The V gene end was trimmed by 4 bases and the J gene end by 0 bases; junction bases not matched to a gene: 4. The germline CDR1 and CDR2 sequences are SGHTA and FQGNSA. The CDR3 spans 16 residues. The CDR3 nucleotides are TGTGCCAGCAGCTCGAATAGCGGGGGGAGCACAGATACGCAGTATTTT. This sequence encodes CASSSNSGGSTDTQYF. The variable domain in full, completed from reference TRBV7-2 and TRBJ2-3, reads GAGVSQSPSNKVTEKGKDVELRCDPISGHTALYWYRQSLGQGLEFLIYFQGNSAPDKSGLPSDRFSAERTGGSVSTLTIQRTQQEDSAVYLCASSSNSGGSTDTQYFGPGTRLTVL.

Of note for this clonotype: This may come from a read error, since a much larger clone is one base off. The chain joins TRBV6-2 or TRBV6-3 to TRBJ2-5; D is unresolved. The CDR3 covers 14 residues. Germline CDR1 and CDR2: MNHEY and SVGEGT. CDR3 DNA sequence: TGTGCCAGCAGTTACTCGGCCCCTCAAGAGACCCAGCACTTC. This translates into CASSYSAPQETQHF.

This clonotype was seen at least ten times. V gene TRBV6-5 combines with J gene TRBJ2-3; 8 bases line up with TRBD2. V was pared by 6 bases and J by 3 bases, with 8 bases of the junction left unmatched. CDR1 and CDR2 (germline): MNHEY, SVGAGI. The CDR3 has 15 amino acids. The CDR3 DNA sequence: TGTGCCAGCAGACCCGGGGGGGGCGAGACAGATACGCAGTATTTT. This gives the protein CASRPGGGETDTQYF.